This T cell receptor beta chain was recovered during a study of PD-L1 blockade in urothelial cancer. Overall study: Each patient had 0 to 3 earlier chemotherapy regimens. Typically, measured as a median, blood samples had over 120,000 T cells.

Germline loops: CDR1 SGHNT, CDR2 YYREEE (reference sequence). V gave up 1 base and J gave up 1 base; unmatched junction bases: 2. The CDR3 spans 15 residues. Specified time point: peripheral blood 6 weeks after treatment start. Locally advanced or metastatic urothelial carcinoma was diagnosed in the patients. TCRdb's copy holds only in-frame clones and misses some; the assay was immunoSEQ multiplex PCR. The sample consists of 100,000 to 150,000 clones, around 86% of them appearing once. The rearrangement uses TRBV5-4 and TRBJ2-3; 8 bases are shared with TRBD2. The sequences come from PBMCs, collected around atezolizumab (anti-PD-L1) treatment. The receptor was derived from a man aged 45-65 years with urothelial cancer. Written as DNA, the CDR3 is TGTGCCAGCAGCTTGAGCGGGAGTGGCACAGATACGCAGTATTTT. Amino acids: CASSLSGSGTDTQYF.